This TCR beta chain comes out of a study of blood T cell repertoires in COVID-19 (TCRdb year 2020). Study-wide context: Samples from collaborators originated in the United States, Italy and Spain and spanned both the acute and convalescent phases of COVID-19. The dataset comprised deeply sampled blood TCRbeta repertoires from subjects exposed to, actively infected with, or recovered from COVID-19. The repertoires were released in a freely available public database intended as a resource for research on the immune response to SARS-CoV-2. The sample metadata nearly always contained a de-identified subject ID, COVID-19 status, age in years and sex. The prospective study material was composed of cDNA or gDNA derived from T cells, B-cell-depleted T cells, or PBMCs. The samples were drawn from the first 160 participants of the ongoing ImmuneRACE study and from 950 to 1,500 subjects provided by 6 global collaborators. Where HLA class I and class II types were available, the types were taken from metadata supplied by the sample provider, not from assay-based typing. General findings and caveats noted by the study authors: Clinical and demographic metadata were provided uncurated, with the amount varying by source and participant.

TCRbeta CDR3 regions were amplified from genomic DNA using the immunoSEQ Assay, a bias-controlled multiplex PCR. The paper's data handling went like this. The number of nucleated cells in each sample was estimated by amplification of reference gene primers within the assay. To quantify the absolute abundance of each unique TCRbeta CDR3 rearrangement, sequence reads were collapsed and filtered. Productive Simpson clonality was computed per sample as the square root of Simpson's diversity index over productive rearrangements. The immuneACCESS repertoire file appears here via TCRdb, limited to in-frame rearrangements. These files lack a portion of the clones; in checked studies, under half of the deficit traces to unresolved V genes, and the cause of the others is not known. From that table come the V and J calls and clone size; the DNA was used to work out D and trimming. Across this sample there are 250,000 to 350,000 clones, with around 92% seen only once. The ten most abundant clones make up under 7.5% of the sample.

The CDR3 starts with the cysteine, ends with the phenylalanine, and has 14 residues. CDR3 DNA only is kept here, 42 bases in frame from base 1. Taken from the germline V gene (reference sequence), the CDR1 and CDR2 loops are MNHEY and SMNVEV. V is trimmed back by 5 bases and J by 3 bases, and the junction contains 6 bases that no gene match accounts for. A second Seattle source provided samples from volunteer blood donors who had recovered from COVID-19. Each collaborating institution followed its own protocols to collect whole blood in K2EDTA tubes. Collaborator samples were shipped for TCRbeta analysis as frozen whole blood, isolated PBMCs, or DNA extracted from either sample type. Comments on this clone: The specificity of this receptor is unknown. There are no base qualities to consult, and no much larger clone falls within one base.

The receptor comes from a young man who had recovered from COVID-19. The specimen sequenced was peripheral blood. Rearrangement joined TRBV27 to TRBJ2-7; 8 nucleotides in the junction match TRBD1. This receptor has the CDR3 CASSPGQGHYEQYF. The bases are TGTGCCAGCAGTCCCGGACAGGGACACTACGAGCAGTACTTC.